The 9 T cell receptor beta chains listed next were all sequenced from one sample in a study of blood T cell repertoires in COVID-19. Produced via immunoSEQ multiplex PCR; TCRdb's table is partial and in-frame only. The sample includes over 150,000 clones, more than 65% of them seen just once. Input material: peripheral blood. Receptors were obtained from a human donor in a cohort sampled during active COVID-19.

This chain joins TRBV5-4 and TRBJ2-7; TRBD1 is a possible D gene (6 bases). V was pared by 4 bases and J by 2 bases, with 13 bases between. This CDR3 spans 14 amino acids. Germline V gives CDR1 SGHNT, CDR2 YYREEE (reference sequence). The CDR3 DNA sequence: TGTGCCAGCAGCCGCTCGACAGGAACCTACGAGCAGTACTTC. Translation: CASSRSTGTYEQYF.

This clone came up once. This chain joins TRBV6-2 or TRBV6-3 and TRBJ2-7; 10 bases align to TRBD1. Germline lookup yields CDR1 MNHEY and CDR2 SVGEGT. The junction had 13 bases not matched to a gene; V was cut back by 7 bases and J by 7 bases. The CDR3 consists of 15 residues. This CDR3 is CASNPATGGDHEQYF. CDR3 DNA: TGTGCCAGCAACCCCGCGACAGGGGGCGATCATGAGCAGTACTTC.

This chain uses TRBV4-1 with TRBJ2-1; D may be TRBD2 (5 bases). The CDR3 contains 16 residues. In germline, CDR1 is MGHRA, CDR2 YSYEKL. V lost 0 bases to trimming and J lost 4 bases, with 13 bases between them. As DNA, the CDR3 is TGCGCCAGCAGCCAAGATTTGCGGGCCCGGTACAATGAGCAGTTCTTC. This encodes CASSQDLRARYNEQFF.

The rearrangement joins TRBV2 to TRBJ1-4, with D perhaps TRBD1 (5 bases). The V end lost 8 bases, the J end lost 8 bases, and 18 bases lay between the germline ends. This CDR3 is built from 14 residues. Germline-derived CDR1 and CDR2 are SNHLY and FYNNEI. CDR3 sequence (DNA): TGTGCCAGCCTGCGGGGGGGTGTTCGGGAAAAACTGTTTTTT. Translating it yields CASLRGGVREKLFF.

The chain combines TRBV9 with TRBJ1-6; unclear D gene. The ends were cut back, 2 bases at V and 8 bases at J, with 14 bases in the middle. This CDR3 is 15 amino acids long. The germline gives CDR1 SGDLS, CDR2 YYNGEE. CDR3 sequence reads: CASSVSGVRDSPLHF. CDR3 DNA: TGTGCCAGCAGCGTCTCCGGGGTGAGGGATTCACCCCTCCACTTT. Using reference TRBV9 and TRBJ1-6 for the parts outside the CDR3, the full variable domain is DSGVTQTPKHLITATGQRVTLRCSPRSGDLSVYWYQQSLDQGLQFLIQYYNGEERAKGNILERFSAQQFPDLHSELNLSSLELGDSALYFCASSVSGVRDSPLHFGNGTRLTVT.

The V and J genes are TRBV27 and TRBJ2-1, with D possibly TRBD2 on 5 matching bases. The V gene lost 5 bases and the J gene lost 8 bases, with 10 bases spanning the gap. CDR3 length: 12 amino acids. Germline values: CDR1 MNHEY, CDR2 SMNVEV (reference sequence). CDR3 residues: CASSPDSDEQFF. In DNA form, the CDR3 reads TGTGCCAGCAGTCCGGACTCTGATGAGCAGTTCTTC.

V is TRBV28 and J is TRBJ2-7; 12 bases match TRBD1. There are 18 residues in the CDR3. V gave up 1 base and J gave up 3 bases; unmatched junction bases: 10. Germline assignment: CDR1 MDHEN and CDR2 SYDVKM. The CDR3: CASSLFSAGTGGLYEQYF. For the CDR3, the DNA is TGTGCCAGCAGTTTATTTTCTGCCGGGACAGGGGGCCTCTACGAGCAGTACTTC.

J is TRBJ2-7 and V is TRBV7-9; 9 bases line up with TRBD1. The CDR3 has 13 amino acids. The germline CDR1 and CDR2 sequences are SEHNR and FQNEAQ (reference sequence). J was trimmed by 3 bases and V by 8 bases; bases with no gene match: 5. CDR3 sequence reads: CASSPGQGYEQYF. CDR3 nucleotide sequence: TGTGCCAGCTCCCCGGGACAGGGCTACGAGCAGTACTTC.

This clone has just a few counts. For the CDR3, the DNA is TGTGCCAGCAGTTTTCAGGGGTACAATGAGCAGTTCTTC. Translated, it gives CASSFQGYNEQFF. V usage is TRBV12-3 or TRBV12-4 and J usage is TRBJ2-1; possible D gene TRBD1, 6 bases. The CDR3 covers 13 residues. V was clipped by 3 bases and J by 4 bases, with 7 bases between them.